This T cell receptor beta chain was documented in a study of beta chain features in type 1 diabetes. In regard to this clone: The antigen is unknown.

V was clipped by 3 bases and J by 6 bases; unmatched bases: 3. CDR1 and CDR2 (germline): KGHSH, LQKENI. This CDR3 has 13 amino acids. The study, taken as a whole, reports: In all four CD4+ subsets, TCRB CDR3 length was significantly, moderately reduced in type 1 diabetes.

Expressed TCRB transcripts were sequenced, since all the RNA that had been isolated was reverse transcribed. Naive, central memory and regulatory T cell samples came to a mean of roughly 4 million reads. TCRdb's table, derived via immunoSEQ multiplex PCR, lists solely in-frame clones and lacks some. Found here are approximately 250,000 clones, around 24% of them singletons; the top ten hold approximately 0.011%. The clonotype originates from a woman younger than 45 with type 1 diabetes. The specimen was naive CD4+ T cells from blood. J is TRBJ2-5 and V is TRBV18; 8 nucleotides align to TRBD1. CDR3 protein: CASSPDREKTQYF. CDR3 coding DNA: TGTGCCAGCTCACCGGACAGGGAGAAGACCCAGTACTTC.